This T cell receptor (beta chain) came from a study of blood T cell repertoires in COVID-19. V gave up 4 bases and J gave up 6 bases; unmatched junction bases: 5. CDR1 SGHNT and CDR2 YYREEE come from the germline V gene (reference sequence). This CDR3 contains 13 residues. Using immunoSEQ multiplex PCR, the repertoire was profiled, and TCRdb retains in-frame clones only, with some absent. The sample lists more than 200,000 clones, around 80% seen once, with more than 9% in the top ten. This receptor was obtained from a woman aged 80 or over with COVID-19, enrolled during active disease. The chain links TRBV5-4 to TRBJ2-3; TRBD2 aligns across 7 bases. The specimen was peripheral blood. The CDR3 DNA reads as TGTGCCAGCAGCCCGGGAGGAGGGGATACGCAGTATTTT. Its translation is CASSPGGGDTQYF.